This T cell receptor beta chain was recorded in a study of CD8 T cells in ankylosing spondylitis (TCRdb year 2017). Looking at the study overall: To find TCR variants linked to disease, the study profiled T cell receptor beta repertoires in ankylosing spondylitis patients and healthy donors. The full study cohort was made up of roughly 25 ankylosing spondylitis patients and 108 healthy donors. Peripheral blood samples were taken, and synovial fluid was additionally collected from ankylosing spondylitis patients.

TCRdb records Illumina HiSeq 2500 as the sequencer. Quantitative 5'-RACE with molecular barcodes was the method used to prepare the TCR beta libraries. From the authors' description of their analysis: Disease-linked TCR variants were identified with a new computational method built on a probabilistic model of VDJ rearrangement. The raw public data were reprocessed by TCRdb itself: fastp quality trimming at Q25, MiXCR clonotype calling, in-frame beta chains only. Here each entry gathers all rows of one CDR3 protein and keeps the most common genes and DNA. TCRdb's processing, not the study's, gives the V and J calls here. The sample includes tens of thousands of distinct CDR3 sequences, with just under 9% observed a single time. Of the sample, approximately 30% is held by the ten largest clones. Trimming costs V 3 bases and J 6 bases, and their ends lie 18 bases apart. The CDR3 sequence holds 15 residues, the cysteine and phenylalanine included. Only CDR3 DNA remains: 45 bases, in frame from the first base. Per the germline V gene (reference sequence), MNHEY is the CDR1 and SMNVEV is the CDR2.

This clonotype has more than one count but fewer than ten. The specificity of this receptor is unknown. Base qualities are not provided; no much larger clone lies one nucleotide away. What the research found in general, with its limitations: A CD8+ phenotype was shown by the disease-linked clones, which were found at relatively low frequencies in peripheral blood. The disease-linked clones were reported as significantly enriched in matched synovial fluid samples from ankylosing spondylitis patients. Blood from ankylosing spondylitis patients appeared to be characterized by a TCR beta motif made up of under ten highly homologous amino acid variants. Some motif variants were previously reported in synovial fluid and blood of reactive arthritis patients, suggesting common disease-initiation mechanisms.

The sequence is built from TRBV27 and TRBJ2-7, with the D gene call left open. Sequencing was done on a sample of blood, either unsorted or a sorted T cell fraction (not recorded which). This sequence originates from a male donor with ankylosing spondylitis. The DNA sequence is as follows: TGTGCCAGCAGTTTTATAGGCGGCGCCCAGAGCGAGCAGTACTTC. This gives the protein CASSFIGGAQSEQYF.